A single sample is the source of the 19 T cell receptor beta chains below, sequenced in a study of early T cells in non-severe SARS-CoV-2 infection. MiXCR was run by TCRdb on the 5' RACE reads, yielding one entry per CDR3 protein. The table records roughly 110,000 distinct CDR3 sequences, around 10% of them present only once. The specimen was whole blood. All receptors derive from an adult who was a healthcare worker with PCR-confirmed SARS-CoV-2 infection or an uninfected control (not recorded which).

This clonotype was observed at least ten times. The V and J genes are TRBV24-1 and TRBJ2-1; TRBD2 agrees at 12 bases. The CDR3 runs 14 residues. The V gene's germline CDR1 is KGHDR and CDR2 SFDVKD. Unmatched junction bases numbered 5, after V lost 7 bases and J lost 8 bases. The CDR3 coding sequence is TGTGCCACCAGGCAGACTAGCGGGAGTGATGAGCAGTTCTTC. As protein: CATRQTSGSDEQFF.

The CDR3 sequence: CASFPSSGQNTGELFF. The CDR3 DNA follows: TGCGCCAGCTTTCCCTCTAGCGGGCAGAACACCGGGGAGCTGTTTTTT. V is TRBV5-1 and J is TRBJ2-2, with TRBD2 matching over 8 bases. Germline trimming cut 7 bases from V and 1 base from J; bases unmatched to any gene: 9. Looked up from germline, CDR1 is SGHRS and CDR2 is YFSETQ. CDR3 length: 16 amino acids.

This clonotype appeared many times. The chain is built from TRBV4-3 and TRBJ1-4; D possibly corresponds to TRBD1 (5 bases). Germline V CDR1 and CDR2: LGHNA, YSLEER. Trimming left V 0 bases short and J 7 bases short, with 18 bases between. The CDR3 is made up of 17 amino acids. The CDR3 sequence: CASSQDYGRGFSEKLFF. CDR3 nucleotides: TGCGCCAGCAGCCAAGATTATGGGAGGGGTTTTTCTGAAAAACTGTTTTTT.

This clonotype was seen many times. The chain employs TRBV6-1 and TRBJ1-2; D not resolved. Germline V gives CDR1 MNHNS, CDR2 SASEGT. V was pared by 1 base and J by 4 bases, with 4 bases between. This CDR3 comprises 12 residues. DNA of the CDR3: TGTGCCAGCAGTGAAGGGCCCTATGGCTACACCTTC. It is translated as CASSEGPYGYTF.

This clonotype was observed at least ten times. V gene TRBV28 combines with J gene TRBJ2-3, with 10 bases fitting TRBD2. This CDR3 has 16 amino acids. After removal of 6 bases from V and 3 bases from J, the junction contained 9 bases not matched to a gene. Germline CDR1 and CDR2: MDHEN and SYDVKM. The DNA for the CDR3 is TGTGCCAGCAGGGGGACTAGCGACGGGGGTACAGATACGCAGTATTTT. Translated: CASRGTSDGGTDTQYF.

This clonotype was recorded at least ten times. This chain uses TRBV12-3 or TRBV12-4 with TRBJ1-5; weak D call: TRBD1 (5 bases). V shed 4 bases and J shed 5 bases, with 12 bases lying between them. The CDR3 is 14 amino acids. The chain's CDR3 is CASSSWQGDQPQHF. The CDR3 DNA reads TGTGCCAGCAGTTCTTGGCAGGGCGATCAGCCCCAGCATTTT.

This clonotype was detected many times. CDR3 DNA sequence: TGTGCTAGTGGTTCGGGACTAGCGGGATACAATGAGCAGTTCTTC. Protein product: CASGSGLAGYNEQFF. This chain links TRBV12-5 with TRBJ2-1, with 13 bases fitting TRBD2. The V and J ends lost 4 bases and 4 bases, in that order; junction bases with no gene match: 1. The germline V gene encodes CDR1 LGHNT and CDR2 FRNRAP. The CDR3 totals 15 residues.

A few counts support this clonotype. The rearrangement uses TRBV5-6 and TRBJ2-7, with 7 positions matching TRBD1. The CDR3 contains 14 residues. Germline values: CDR1 SGHDT, CDR2 YYEEEE. The V segment lost 4 bases and the J segment 3 bases; nucleotides outside the gene matches: 7. Here the CDR3 reads CASSKGQYYYEQYF. The CDR3 DNA follows: TGTGCCAGCAGCAAGGGACAGTACTACTACGAGCAGTACTTC.

This clonotype was detected a few times. The chain links TRBV9 to TRBJ2-1; 8 bases map to TRBD1. CDR1 is SGDLS and CDR2 is YYNGEE in the germline V gene. There are 19 residues in the CDR3. The V and J ends lost 0 bases and 4 bases, in that order; junction bases with no gene match: 15. The CDR3 spells CASSVAGGSWGASYNEQFF. The CDR3 coding sequence is TGTGCCAGCAGCGTAGCAGGGGGCTCTTGGGGCGCCTCTTACAATGAGCAGTTCTTC.

This clonotype was observed at least ten times. The genes are TRBV5-1 and TRBJ1-4; 8 positions agree with TRBD1. Per the germline V gene, CDR1 is SGHRS and CDR2 is YFSETQ. The CDR3 covers 17 residues. With 5 bases clipped from V and 3 bases from J, the junction kept 12 bases outside the gene matches. CDR3 loop: CASSPGQGRVANEKLFF. The DNA for the CDR3 is TGCGCCAGCAGTCCCGGACAGGGAAGGGTGGCTAATGAAAAACTGTTTTTT.

This clonotype was observed a few times. The rearrangement uses TRBV4-2 and TRBJ2-7; maybe TRBD2 (5 bases). The CDR3 length is 17 residues. The germline CDR1 and CDR2 sequences are LGHNA and YNFKEQ. V shed 4 bases and J shed 3 bases, with 22 bases lying between them. The CDR3 is CASSRRESDSPYYEQYF. CDR3 DNA: TGTGCCAGCAGCCGCCGGGAATCCGATTCCCCCTACTACGAGCAGTACTTC.

This clonotype was counted at least ten times. The chain employs TRBV7-2 and TRBJ1-1, with D unclear. Trimming stripped 0 bases from V and 1 base from J, with 15 bases between. Germline V gene data show CDR1 as SGHTA and CDR2 as FQGNSA. The length of the CDR3 is 17 residues. CDR3: CASSLAVAKGRNTEAFF. The CDR3, as DNA: TGTGCCAGCAGCTTAGCCGTTGCCAAAGGACGGAACACTGAAGCTTTCTTT. Complete variable domain (other parts from reference TRBV7-2 and TRBJ1-1): GAGVSQSPSNKVTEKGKDVELRCDPISGHTALYWYRQSLGQGLEFLIYFQGNSAPDKSGLPSDRFSAERTGGSVSTLTIQRTQQEDSAVYLCASSLAVAKGRNTEAFFGQGTRLTVV.

In this sample, this clonotype turned up many times. This rearrangement joins TRBV7-9 to TRBJ1-3, with TRBD1 matching over 9 bases. The CDR3 runs to 14 residues. J was trimmed by 6 bases and V by 3 bases; bases with no gene match: 3. Germline V gene lookup returns CDR1 SEHNR and CDR2 FQNEAQ (reference sequence). The CDR3 region is CASSFTGGSNTIYF. The DNA of the CDR3 is TGTGCCAGCAGCTTTACAGGGGGCTCAAACACCATATATTTT.

The table lists this clonotype with a few counts. This chain links TRBV5-5 with TRBJ2-7, with a weak D call TRBD1 (5 bases). CDR1 is SGHKS, CDR2 YYEKEE, per germline (reference sequence). This CDR3 contains 15 residues. Deletions cut 0 bases from V and 6 bases from J, with 16 bases between. As DNA, the CDR3 is TGTGCCAGCAGCTTGGAGGGGTCGAGTCTCTCCGAGCAGTACTTC. Translation gives CASSLEGSSLSEQYF.

V is TRBV2 and J is TRBJ2-1, with a tentative D call TRBD2 (5 bases). Trimming cost V 4 bases and J 2 bases, with 12 bases left between them. This CDR3 has 15 residues. Germline V gene sequence: CDR1 SNHLY, CDR2 FYNNEI. The CDR3 is CASSGERSPYNEQFF. CDR3 nucleotide sequence: TGTGCCAGCAGTGGGGAGCGGAGCCCCTACAATGAGCAGTTCTTC.

The chain recombines TRBV20-1 with TRBJ2-4; D is perhaps TRBD1 (6 bases). Germline values: CDR1 DFQATT, CDR2 SNEGSKA (reference sequence). The CDR3 covers 15 residues. Here the CDR3 DNA reads TGCAGCAACTCTCTACCTGGGGGCACCAAAAACATTCAGTACTTC. It translates to CSNSLPGGTKNIQYF.

The table lists this clonotype with many counts. This rearrangement joins TRBV7-3 to TRBJ2-2; D might be TRBD2 (6 bases). The length of the CDR3 is 15 residues. V shed 5 bases and J shed 2 bases, with 12 bases lying between them. The germline V gene has CDR1 SGHTA and CDR2 FQGTGA. The CDR3 coding sequence is TGTGCCAGCAGCCTGGACTACACCAACACCGGGGAGCTGTTTTTT. Its protein product is CASSLDYTNTGELFF.

The J gene is TRBJ2-3, the V gene TRBV28, with 13 nucleotides matching TRBD2. Germline V gene sequence: CDR1 MDHEN, CDR2 SYDVKM. Trimming removed 3 bases from V and 3 bases from J; junction bases left unmatched: 3. The CDR3 contains 16 residues. The CDR3 DNA reads TGTGCCAGCAGTTTTACTAGCGGGAGGGCGACAGATACGCAGTATTTT. This sequence encodes CASSFTSGRATDTQYF. The full variable domain, rest sourced from reference TRBV28 and TRBJ2-3, is DVKVTQSSRYLVKRTGEKVFLECVQDMDHENMFWYRQDPGLGLRLIYFSYDVKMKEKGDIPEGYSVSREKKERFSLILESASTNQTSMYLCASSFTSGRATDTQYFGPGTRLTVL.

This rearrangement joins TRBV9 to TRBJ2-2; 10 nucleotides align to TRBD2. V lost 2 bases, J lost 2 bases, and 12 bases stayed unmatched. The CDR3 runs to 19 residues. Per germline, CDR1 SGDLS and CDR2 YYNGEE. The CDR3 nucleotides are TGTGCCAGCAGCGTCTTCCCACTAGCGGGATTACGCAACACCGGGGAGCTGTTTTTT. It is translated as CASSVFPLAGLRNTGELFF.